The text below deals with one TCR beta chain. Its antigen remains unidentified. The sample belongs to a study of immune cell composition in non-small cell lung cancer. Normal lung sampling was at least 3 cm from the tumour, as distant as possible. Genomic DNA came from frozen unsorted single-cell suspensions. Clones were sequenced by immunoSEQ multiplex PCR, and TCRdb holds only the in-frame ones, with some missing. This table has more than 2,000 clones, roughly 70% appearing once. Findings of the study overall: Clones >0.5% enriched in tumour were rarer in adenocarcinoma (about 35%) than squamous (roughly 75%).

The source material was non-adjacent lung tissue. The origin of this receptor is a human donor with non-small cell lung cancer.

This CDR3 reads CTSSQDGFSSGIGGYTF. The CDR3 DNA sequence: TGCACCAGCAGCCAAGATGGTTTCAGTTCAGGGATAGGTGGCTACACCTTC. This sequence joins TRBV1 and TRBJ1-2; TRBD1 is the table's D call, not checked against the DNA. TRBV1 constitutes a pseudogene. The CDR3 sequence is 17 residues long.